Reported below is one T cell receptor (beta chain). Its specificity is unknown. The data derive from a study of tumor-infiltrating lymphocytes in primary liver carcinoma. At the level of the study: Samples produced roughly 3.65 to 7.5 million productive TCRbeta reads, comparable across tissue types. Notes on the study in general: Tumor-adjacent and tumor-blood pairs shared less of their repertoires than tumor region pairs shared.

CDR3 size: 13 residues. Unsorted whole blood served as the source of blood RNA, and germline DNA was extracted as well. Using a constant-region primer together with ProtoScript II reverse transcriptase, TCR beta cDNA was made from approximately 0.55 ug of total RNA. Three nested multiplex PCR rounds of slightly modified ARM-PCR generated TCR beta libraries. It was with TRBV1-TRBV30 forward primers and a C-beta reverse primer that the first two PCR rounds were run, at about 10 cycles each. TCRdb ran MiXCR on the multiplex PCR reads and lists one entry per CDR3 protein. Of about 200,000 distinct CDR3 sequences in the sample, about 65% were seen once.

The sample taken for sequencing was peripheral blood. The chain has TRBV12-3 or TRBV12-4 and TRBJ1-5; D gene uncertain. The receptor's source is a woman in her sixties with primary liver carcinoma and hepatitis B virus infection. CDR3 sequence reads: CNSSFDSNQPQHF. The DNA for the CDR3 is TGTAACAGCAGTTTTGACAGCAATCAGCCCCAGCATTTT.